This T cell receptor beta chain appears in the sequencing data of a study of shared clonotypes between healthy human individuals. V was pared by 5 bases and J by 3 bases, with 15 bases between. The CDR3 covers 15 residues. Germline-derived CDR1 and CDR2 are SGHTA and FQGNSA. Libraries were prepared by immunoSEQ multiplex PCR; TCRdb keeps only in-frame clonotypes and omits some of them. The repertoire holds around 2,000,000 clones, 90% to 95% seen once, with more than 0.1% in the top ten. The specimen sequenced was naive CD4+ T cells sorted from blood. Subset indicated: CD45RA+ positively selected. The clonotype originates from a young man in good health. The chain is built from TRBV7-2 and TRBJ2-3; D possibly matches TRBD1 or TRBD2 (5 bases each). The DNA for the CDR3 is TGTGCCAGCAGCCTGGTGAGGGGAAGGACAGATACGCAGTATTTT. Encoded protein: CASSLVRGRTDTQYF.